Detailed here is one TCR beta chain. Its antigen is still unknown. The germline V gene has CDR1 MGHDK and CDR2 SYGVNS. V gave up 4 bases and J gave up 4 bases; unmatched junction bases: 3. The CDR3 length is 13 residues. The data originate from a study of cytomegalovirus exposure and HLA in healthy donors. Across the study: The roughly 130 validation repertoires used the same platform as the 600 to 750 first-cohort repertoires (as reported by a later analysis).

The assay was immunoSEQ multiplex PCR, and TCRdb's table has in-frame clones only and misses some. The table lists 300,000 to 400,000 clones, about nine tenths of them singletons, with 0.83% in the top ten. Findings and caveats of the study: Diagnosis of cytomegalovirus status made by the classifier reportedly showed high specificity and sensitivity. Rarity marked most TCR sequences, yet some public TCRs occurred in many donors. The study listed under 200 cytomegalovirus-associated TCR beta chains.

The chain joins TRBV25-1 to TRBJ1-2; TRBD1 aligns across 7 bases. Sequenced material: PBMCs. The sequence was collected from a woman between 18 and 29 years old in good health and CMV-seronegative. In DNA form, the CDR3 reads TGTGCCAGCAGTGCGGGACAGATCTATGGCTACACCTTC. This gives the protein CASSAGQIYGYTF.